What follows are 25 T cell receptor beta chains derived from one specimen sequenced in a study of blood T cell repertoires in COVID-19. The repertoire was sequenced with immunoSEQ multiplex PCR; TCRdb's copy has only in-frame clones and lacks some. Of about 110,000 clones listed, over 60% were seen once; the top ten hold around 15%. Sequenced material: peripheral blood. The receptor set was obtained from a woman of 80 years or more with active or convalescent COVID-19.

This clone was seen a handful of times. The chain couples TRBV29-1 to TRBJ2-4; 11 bases align to TRBD1. The ends lost 3 bases at V and 2 bases at J; junction bases unmatched: 9. CDR1 SQVTM and CDR2 ANQGSEA come from the germline V gene. The CDR3 is 17 amino acids. CDR3 sequence (DNA): TGCAGCGTTGACGGTGGACAGGGGGCTTTAACCAAAAACATTCAGTACTTC. Protein sequence: CSVDGGQGALTKNIQYF.

This clone was seen only a few times. V is TRBV5-1 and J is TRBJ2-2; the match to TRBD1 covers 11 bases. This CDR3 spans 16 amino acids. With V trimmed by 3 bases and J by 5 bases, 6 bases remained unmatched. Germline V gene sequence: CDR1 SGHRS, CDR2 YFSETQ. CDR3 nucleotides: TGCGCCAGCAGCTCCAGGACAGGGGGCGAAACCGGGGAGCTGTTTTTT. It is translated as CASSSRTGGETGELFF.

The chain employs TRBV5-1 and TRBJ2-7, with unresolved D. This CDR3 region has 11 residues. Germline CDR1 reads SGHRS; CDR2 reads YFSETQ. Trimming shortened V by 5 bases and J by 5 bases, and 8 bases separated the two germline ends. Here the CDR3 reads CASSFFNEQYF. In DNA form, the CDR3 reads TGCGCCAGCAGTTTCTTTAACGAGCAGTACTTC.

The CDR3: CASSGGSGRAGGETQYF. The CDR3 nucleotides are TGTGCCAGCAGTGGCGGGAGCGGGAGGGCCGGGGGAGAGACCCAGTACTTC. J is TRBJ2-5 and V is TRBV2; 10 bases are a match to TRBD2. CDR1 is SNHLY, CDR2 FYNNEI, per germline. J gave up 4 bases and V 4 bases, and 12 bases lay outside the gene matches. The length of the CDR3 is 17 residues.

This clone was counted only a few times. This chain links TRBV7-2 with TRBJ2-7; D is perhaps TRBD1 (6 bases). Germline lookup yields CDR1 SGHTA and CDR2 FQGNSA. The V end was cut by 5 bases, the J end by 2 bases, with 16 bases between. CDR3 length: 15 residues. The CDR3, as DNA: TGTGCCAGCAGCACCAGGGGAATCGGGGCCTACGAGCAGTACTTC. This translates into CASSTRGIGAYEQYF.

The rearrangement links TRBV28 to TRBJ1-2; maybe TRBD1 (5 bases). V lost 3 bases and J 4 bases, leaving 18 bases between the germline ends. The germline CDR1 and CDR2 sequences are MDHEN and SYDVKM. This CDR3 spans 16 amino acids. The CDR3 DNA follows: TGTGCCAGCAGTTTTGGGGCGGGACTGGCAAGCTATGGCTACACCTTC. This gives the protein CASSFGAGLASYGYTF.

V is TRBV11-3 and J is TRBJ2-7; D perhaps matches TRBD2 (5 bases). Trimming took 1 base from V and 13 from J, leaving 17 bases between them. From germline, CDR1 is SGHNT and CDR2 YENEEA. The CDR3 runs 13 residues. The CDR3 region is CASSLGPGKLIYF. As DNA, the CDR3 is TGTGCCAGCAGCTTAGGGCCGGGAAAACTTATTTACTTC. Together with reference TRBV11-3 and TRBJ2-7, the CDR3 gives the full variable domain: EAGVVQSPRYKIIEKKQPVAFWCNPISGHNTLYWYLQNLGQGPELLIRYENEEAVDDSQLPKDRFSAERLKGVDSTLKIQPAELGDSAVYLCASSLGPGKLIYFGPGTRLTVT.

V usage is TRBV18 and J usage is TRBJ2-1, with 14 nucleotides matching TRBD2. From germline, CDR1 is KGHSH and CDR2 LQKENI. Trimming removed 5 bases from V and 9 bases from J; junction bases left unmatched: 12. There are 17 residues in the CDR3. The CDR3: CASSALQTSGRGSEQFF. The CDR3 DNA sequence: TGTGCCAGCTCAGCACTTCAGACTAGCGGGAGGGGGAGTGAGCAGTTCTTC.

This chain joins TRBV21-1 and TRBJ2-7; the table names TRBD2, a call not compared with the DNA. TRBV21-1 is tagged as a pseudogene. The CDR3 spans 17 residues. In nucleotides, the CDR3 is TGTGCCAGCAGCAAAGCGCAAGTTGAGGGCAGCTCCTACGAGCAGTACTTC. Protein product: CASSKAQVEGSSYEQYF.

The chain combines TRBV6-5 with TRBJ2-3; perhaps TRBD1 as D (6 bases). CDR3 length equals 14 residues. The germline CDR1 and CDR2 sequences are MNHEY and SVGAGI. With 8 bases removed from V and 3 bases from J, the gap between germline ends came to 15 bases. The CDR3 nucleotides are TGTGCCAGCCTACGCAGGGGAATAACAGATACGCAGTATTTT. Protein: CASLRRGITDTQYF.

The chain carries TRBV6-2 or TRBV6-3 and TRBJ1-5, with 7 bases aligning to TRBD1. Germline V CDR1 and CDR2: MNHEY, SVGEGT. The V segment lost 6 bases and the J segment 4 bases; nucleotides outside the gene matches: 12. This CDR3 is built from 16 residues. The CDR3 protein is CASSHGWDRPNQPQHF. The DNA for the CDR3 is TGTGCCAGCAGCCATGGATGGGACAGACCAAATCAGCCCCAGCATTTT.

The chain couples TRBV7-2 to TRBJ1-1; D remains ambiguous. This CDR3 spans 13 amino acids. Germline V CDR1 and CDR2: SGHTA, FQGNSA. The V end was cut by 2 bases, the J end by 5 bases, with 9 bases between. The CDR3 sequence: CASSLRVRTEAFF. The CDR3, as DNA: TGTGCCAGCAGCTTACGGGTTAGGACTGAAGCTTTCTTT.

The chain couples TRBV5-1 to TRBJ1-1, with a possible D match to TRBD1 (5 bases). The V gene lost 1 base and the J gene lost 7 bases, with 11 bases spanning the gap. This CDR3 spans 13 amino acids. The germline V gene has CDR1 SGHRS and CDR2 YFSETQ. The CDR3 sequence is CASSLLDRGEAFF. DNA of the CDR3: TGCGCCAGCAGCTTGTTGGATAGGGGTGAAGCTTTCTTT.

Only one count was recorded for this clone. J is TRBJ2-7 and V is TRBV29-1; the match to TRBD2 covers 14 bases. Germline V gene lookup returns CDR1 SQVTM and CDR2 ANQGSEA. CDR3 length: 16 residues. V dropped 4 bases and J dropped 3; count of bases not matched to a gene: 8. CDR3 bases: TGCAGCGTTGCCAGAGGGACTAGCGGGAGACTCTACGAGCAGTACTTC. This codes for CSVARGTSGRLYEQYF.

The V and J genes are TRBV7-6 and TRBJ1-3; TRBD1 matches 12 bases. The CDR3 is 19 amino acids. V shed 2 bases, J shed 1 base, and the junction held 9 bases outside the gene matches. Germline assignment: CDR1 SGHVS and CDR2 FNYEAQ. CDR3 sequence (DNA): TGTGCCAGCAGCTTATATAACCGGGACAGGGGGCTGTCTGGAAACACCATATATTTT. It is translated as CASSLYNRDRGLSGNTIYF.

This clone was seen only once. The CDR3 sequence: CASSLGSSGQSSPLHF. CDR3 DNA sequence: TGTGCCAGCAGCTTGGGCAGCTCGGGACAGTCTTCACCCCTCCACTTT. The V gene is TRBV5-4, the J gene TRBJ1-6; 7 nucleotides agree with TRBD1. V shed 0 bases and J 9 bases; nucleotides not matched to a gene: 9. CDR1 SGHNT and CDR2 YYREEE come from the germline V gene (reference sequence). The length of the CDR3 is 16 residues.

DNA of the CDR3: TGTGCCACCGCCGGTAAAACTAATGAAAAACTGTTTTTT. It yields the protein CATAGKTNEKLFF. V and J are TRBV15 and TRBJ1-4; D not resolved. V shed 8 bases and J shed 1 base, with 8 bases lying between them. This CDR3 spans 13 amino acids. Germline CDR1 LNHNV, CDR2 YYDKDF (reference sequence).

The chain uses TRBV5-1 and TRBJ1-1, with a weak D call TRBD1 (6 bases). CDR3 size: 16 residues. V lost 4 bases to trimming and J lost 3 bases, with 19 bases between them. Germline V gene sequence: CDR1 SGHRS, CDR2 YFSETQ. The CDR3 nucleotides read TGCGCCAGCAGCCCGGCTTGGGGGAGGGGGGACACTGAAGCTTTCTTT. It codes for CASSPAWGRGDTEAFF.

This chain uses TRBV29-1 with TRBJ2-3; 9 nucleotides agree with TRBD2. J lost 0 bases, V lost 6 bases, and 7 bases had no gene match. Germline assignment: CDR1 SQVTM and CDR2 ANQGSEA. The CDR3 is 15 amino acids. CDR3 amino acids: CSVQPSGASTDTQYF. The CDR3 region has the DNA TGCAGCGTACAACCTAGCGGGGCTAGCACAGATACGCAGTATTTT.

The chain has TRBV19 and TRBJ2-3; tentatively, D is TRBD2 (6 bases). This CDR3 region has 14 residues. The germline V and J ends were trimmed by 5 bases and 0 bases, with 9 bases remaining between them. Per the germline V gene, CDR1 is LNHDA and CDR2 is SQIVND (reference sequence). CDR3 sequence reads: CASSLGTSTDTQYF. CDR3 nucleotide sequence: TGTGCCAGTAGTCTGGGGACTAGCACAGATACGCAGTATTTT.

The V and J genes are TRBV28 and TRBJ1-2; the D is unclear. Germline CDR1 is MDHEN and CDR2 is SYDVKM. The CDR3 loop spans 14 amino acids. Between the trimmed V and J ends, which lost 5 bases and 5 bases, there was a span of 15 bases. DNA of the CDR3: TGTGCCAGCAGTCCGGGGTGGGGTGGATATGGCTACACCTTC. This gives the protein CASSPGWGGYGYTF.

The rearrangement joins TRBV5-5 to TRBJ1-4; D may be TRBD1 (6 bases). Germline CDR1 reads SGHKS; CDR2 reads YYEKEE (reference sequence). The CDR3 loop spans 17 amino acids. Trimming removed 4 bases from V and 2 bases from J, with 18 bases in between. CDR3 region: CASSHSFGGRTNEKLFF. Here the CDR3 DNA reads TGTGCCAGCAGCCACTCCTTCGGGGGGCGGACTAATGAAAAACTGTTTTTT.

This clone was counted between two and nine times. The gene calls are TRBV27 and TRBJ2-7, with D unclear. Germline V gives CDR1 MNHEY, CDR2 SMNVEV (reference sequence). The V and J ends lost 5 bases and 3 bases respectively, with 17 bases between them. CDR3 length: 15 amino acids. CDR3 in amino acids: CASSPQISLFYEQYF. CDR3 in DNA: TGTGCCAGCAGTCCTCAAATCTCACTCTTCTACGAGCAGTACTTC.

This clone appeared many times. The chain combines TRBV9 with TRBJ2-3; 9 bases align to TRBD2. The germline V gene encodes CDR1 SGDLS and CDR2 YYNGEE. Unmatched junction bases numbered 6, after V lost 4 bases and J lost 3 bases. This CDR3 contains 15 residues. In DNA, the CDR3 is TGTGCCAGCAGCTTTAGCGGGAGAAAGACAGATACGCAGTATTTT. Its protein product is CASSFSGRKTDTQYF.

This chain joins TRBV4-2 and TRBJ2-3, with TRBD2 matching 13 bases. This CDR3 contains 19 residues. V dropped 3 bases and J dropped 2; count of bases not matched to a gene: 11. In germline, CDR1 is LGHNA, CDR2 YNFKEQ. The CDR3 loop is CASSQYSSGTSGITDTQYF. CDR3 nucleotide sequence: TGTGCCAGCAGCCAGTACTCCTCCGGGACTAGCGGGATCACAGATACGCAGTATTTT.